These 19 T cell receptor beta chains were all obtained from the same sample, sequenced in a study of beta chain features in type 1 diabetes. cDNA synthesis used the whole RNA isolate, giving expressed TCRB sequences. This table comes from immunoSEQ multiplex PCR, and its TCRdb copy is limited to in-frame clones, with some not included. This sample has about 320,000 clones; less than 15% occur once, and the top ten carry 5.5% to 7.5%. Sequenced: central memory CD4+ T cells from blood. Receptors were obtained from a man aged 30 to 39 in good health.

The CDR3 DNA reads as TGCAGTTCAAAGCGGGGCCAAGAGACCCAGTACTTC. Amino acids: CSSKRGQETQYF. The genes are TRBV29-1 and TRBJ2-5, with 7 bases that match TRBD2. CDR3 length equals 12 residues. Germline V gives CDR1 SQVTM, CDR2 ANQGSEA.

This clone showed up many times. V is TRBV30 and J is TRBJ2-7, with 10 bases aligning to TRBD1. CDR1 and CDR2 from the germline V gene are GTSNPN and SVGIG (reference sequence). The CDR3 loop spans 14 amino acids. V dropped 8 bases and J dropped 4; count of bases not matched to a gene: 11. The CDR3 protein is CAGGSGTGVYEQYV. The CDR3 nucleotides read TGTGCCGGAGGATCCGGGACAGGGGTTTACGAGCAGTACGTC.

Only a few counts were recorded for this clone. The chain has TRBV7-2 and TRBJ2-3; 13 bases match TRBD2. Germline-derived CDR1 and CDR2 are SGHTA and FQGNSA. After removal of 2 bases from V and 3 bases from J, the junction contained 2 bases not matched to a gene. The length of the CDR3 is 16 residues. The CDR3 is CASSLSGLAGTDTQYF. CDR3 nucleotide sequence: TGTGCCAGCAGCTTATCGGGACTAGCGGGGACAGATACGCAGTATTTT. The full variable domain, its missing parts supplied by reference TRBV7-2 and TRBJ2-3, is GAGVSQSPSNKVTEKGKDVELRCDPISGHTALYWYRQSLGQGLEFLIYFQGNSAPDKSGLPSDRFSAERTGGSVSTLTIQRTQQEDSAVYLCASSLSGLAGTDTQYFGPGTRLTVL.

The chain has TRBV7-2 and TRBJ2-3, with 12 bases that match TRBD2. Trimming cost V 5 bases and J 4 bases; bases outside gene matches: 13. Per the germline V gene, CDR1 is SGHTA and CDR2 is FQGNSA. This CDR3 has 18 residues. CDR3 protein: CASSQGTSGWHGADTQYF. DNA of the CDR3: TGTGCCAGCAGCCAAGGGACTAGCGGGTGGCACGGCGCAGATACGCAGTATTTT.

The chain employs TRBV19 and TRBJ2-3; 13 bases map to TRBD2. This CDR3 comprises 17 residues. CDR1 is LNHDA, CDR2 SQIVND, per germline (reference sequence). V gave up 10 bases and J gave up 3 bases; unmatched junction bases: 13. Written as DNA, the CDR3 is TGTGCCACCTATCCGGGACTAGCGGGACCGGAAACAGATACGCAGTATTTT. The encoded protein is CATYPGLAGPETDTQYF.

This clone was observed a few times. The genes are TRBV5-4 and TRBJ2-7; possible D gene TRBD2, 6 bases. The CDR3 covers 11 residues. Germline CDR1 reads SGHNT; CDR2 reads YYREEE (reference sequence). Trimming took 1 base from V and 12 from J, leaving 11 bases between them. The CDR3 spells CASSLLGTLYV. The CDR3 DNA follows: TGTGCCAGCAGCTTGTTGGGGACTCTGTACGTC.

V and J are TRBV18 and TRBJ1-2; TRBD1 agrees at 7 bases. CDR1 and CDR2 from the germline V gene are KGHSH and LQKENI. The V and J ends lost 0 bases and 3 bases, in that order; junction bases with no gene match: 7. The CDR3 consists of 16 residues. The CDR3 loop reads CASSPPSSQGYYGYTF. In nucleotides, the CDR3 is TGTGCCAGCTCACCACCTTCTTCACAGGGGTACTATGGCTACACCTTC. Using reference TRBV18 and TRBJ1-2 for the parts outside the CDR3, the full variable domain is NAGVMQNPRHLVRRRGQEARLRCSPMKGHSHVYWYRQLPEEGLKFMVYLQKENIIDESGMPKERFSAEFPKEGPSILRIQQVVRGDSAAYFCASSPPSSQGYYGYTFGSGTRLTVV.

This clone was picked up a small number of times. The chain joins TRBV5-1 to TRBJ1-2; no firm D call. Looked up from germline, CDR1 is SGHRS and CDR2 is YFSETQ. Trimming stripped 0 bases from V and 6 bases from J, with 15 bases between. The CDR3 runs to 15 residues. This chain's CDR3 is CASSLAGSTQDGYTF. For the CDR3, the DNA is TGCGCCAGCAGCTTGGCCGGGTCTACTCAGGATGGCTACACCTTC.

The gene calls are TRBV7-2 and TRBJ2-5; TRBD1 agrees at 8 bases. Germline values: CDR1 SGHTA, CDR2 FQGNSA. This CDR3 has 14 amino acids. V lost 5 bases and J lost 5; bases outside the gene matches: 7. The CDR3 loop reads CASSARQGQETQYF. The CDR3 DNA follows: TGTGCCAGCAGCGCCCGACAGGGGCAGGAGACCCAGTACTTC.

The sample holds a few counts of this clone. The chain has TRBV19 and TRBJ2-3; D not resolved. Per the germline V gene, CDR1 is LNHDA and CDR2 is SQIVND (reference sequence). The CDR3 runs 13 residues. Trimming left V 6 bases short and J 1 base short, with 8 bases between. CDR3 coding DNA: TGTGCCAGTAGCAGGTGGGGCACAGATACGCAGTATTTT. The encoded protein is CASSRWGTDTQYF.

The chain recombines TRBV15 with TRBJ1-2, with D possibly matching TRBD1 (5 bases). This CDR3 contains 16 residues. Germline lookup yields CDR1 LNHNV and CDR2 YYDKDF (reference sequence). V dropped 0 bases and J dropped 3 bases, with 14 bases sitting between them. DNA for the CDR3: TGTGCCACCAGCAGAGATCTTGGTGGGGCGGACTATGGCTACACCTTC. It encodes CATSRDLGGADYGYTF.

The chain couples TRBV7-9 to TRBJ2-1; no clear D gene. Germline V gene sequence: CDR1 SEHNR, CDR2 FQNEAQ (reference sequence). The CDR3 runs to 15 residues. V lost 1 base to trimming and J lost 6 bases, with 13 bases between them. In DNA form, the CDR3 reads TGTGCCAGCAGCTTAGATGTAGGAGCCACCAATGAGCAGTTCTTC. Residues: CASSLDVGATNEQFF.

This clone appeared a few times. The genes are TRBV2 and TRBJ2-5, with D uncertain. The CDR3 sequence is 12 residues long. Between the trimmed V and J ends, which lost 0 bases and 6 bases, there was a span of 5 bases. From germline, CDR1 is SNHLY and CDR2 FYNNEI. The CDR3 reads CASSEAPQTQYF. CDR3 nucleotide sequence: TGTGCCAGCAGTGAAGCCCCCCAGACCCAGTACTTC.

This clone was seen many times. The sample holds other DNA sequences that translate to the same CDR3. This rearrangement joins TRBV9 to TRBJ2-4; 9 nucleotides align to TRBD2. Trimming took 0 bases from V and 7 from J; bases not matched to a gene: 2. Germline CDR1 reads SGDLS; CDR2 reads YYNGEE. CDR3 length equals 14 residues. The CDR3 here is CASSVESGRNIQYF. The CDR3, as DNA: TGTGCCAGCAGCGTAGAGAGCGGGAGGAACATTCAGTACTTC.

This clone was seen only a few times. The genes are TRBV10-3 and TRBJ1-5; TRBD1 is a possible D gene (5 bases). Per germline, CDR1 ENHRY and CDR2 SYGVKD. Trimming left V 5 bases short and J 5 bases short, with 7 bases between. CDR3 length equals 12 residues. The CDR3 protein is CAISSGDQPQHF. The CDR3 nucleotides are TGTGCCATCAGTTCGGGGGATCAGCCCCAGCATTTT.

This clone was counted between two and nine times. This chain's CDR3 is CASSTGQSYSGNTIYF. In DNA form, the CDR3 reads TGCGCCAGCAGCACCGGACAGTCATACTCTGGAAACACCATATATTTT. The V and J genes are TRBV5-1 and TRBJ1-3, with D maybe TRBD1 (6 bases). CDR1 and CDR2 (germline): SGHRS, YFSETQ. V shed 4 bases and J shed 0 bases, with 14 bases lying between them. The CDR3 contains 16 residues. The variable domain in full, with the rest retrieved from reference TRBV5-1 and TRBJ1-3, is KAGVTQTPRYLIKTRGQQVTLSCSPISGHRSVSWYQQTPGQGLQFLFEYFSETQRNKGNFPGRFSGRQFSNSRSEMNVSTLELGDSALYLCASSTGQSYSGNTIYFGEGSWLTVV.

The V and J genes are TRBV4-1 and TRBJ2-2; D gene uncertain. V was cut by 0 bases and J by 6 bases, with 11 bases left in between. Germline values: CDR1 MGHRA, CDR2 YSYEKL. The CDR3 has 15 amino acids. CDR3 DNA: TGCGCCAGCAGCCAAGATCATGGGGTCGCCGGGGAGCTGTTTTTT. Protein product: CASSQDHGVAGELFF.

This clone was observed a few times. The rearrangement joins TRBV6-1 to TRBJ2-6, with D uncertain. CDR1 is MNHNS and CDR2 is SASEGT in the germline V gene. This CDR3 contains 13 residues. With 8 bases removed from V and 0 bases from J, the gap between germline ends came to 5 bases. For the CDR3, the DNA is TGTGCCAGCGGTTCCTCTGGGGCCAACGTCCTGACTTTC. Encoded protein: CASGSSGANVLTF.

This chain uses TRBV2 with TRBJ2-2; D may match TRBD1 or TRBD2 (6 bases each). Germline assignment: CDR1 SNHLY and CDR2 FYNNEI. V was cut by 4 bases and J by 6 bases, with 15 bases left in between. The CDR3 is 15 amino acids. The DNA of the CDR3 is TGTGCCAGCAGTGGGGGGGCAGGGAGAGCCGGGGAGCTGTTTTTT. Translating gives CASSGGAGRAGELFF.